The source of this TCR beta chain is a study of blood T cell repertoires in COVID-19. Study background: Both acute and convalescent COVID-19 samples were obtained from the United States, Italy and Spain. Sample material is recorded as cDNA or gDNA derived from T cells, B-cell-depleted T cells, or PBMCs.

The CDR3 has 15 amino acids. Germline lookup yields CDR1 MNHEY and CDR2 SMNVEV (reference sequence). Trimming cost V 2 bases and J 0 bases, with 8 bases left between them. Under the authors' procedure: Amplification of reference gene primers provided the estimated nucleated cell counts. Using immunoSEQ multiplex PCR, the repertoire was profiled, and TCRdb retains in-frame clones only, with some absent. V and J calls and clone size follow that table, whereas D and trimming were derived from the DNA. The data contain around 340,000 clones, 80% to 90% of them singletons. The V and J genes are TRBV27 and TRBJ1-5; D unresolved. The TCR originated in a man between 25 and 39 years old with active or convalescent COVID-19. Sequenced material: peripheral blood. Here the CDR3 DNA reads TGTGCCAGCAGTTTAATGGCAAATAGCAATCAGCCCCAGCATTTT. Translating it yields CASSLMANSNQPQHF.